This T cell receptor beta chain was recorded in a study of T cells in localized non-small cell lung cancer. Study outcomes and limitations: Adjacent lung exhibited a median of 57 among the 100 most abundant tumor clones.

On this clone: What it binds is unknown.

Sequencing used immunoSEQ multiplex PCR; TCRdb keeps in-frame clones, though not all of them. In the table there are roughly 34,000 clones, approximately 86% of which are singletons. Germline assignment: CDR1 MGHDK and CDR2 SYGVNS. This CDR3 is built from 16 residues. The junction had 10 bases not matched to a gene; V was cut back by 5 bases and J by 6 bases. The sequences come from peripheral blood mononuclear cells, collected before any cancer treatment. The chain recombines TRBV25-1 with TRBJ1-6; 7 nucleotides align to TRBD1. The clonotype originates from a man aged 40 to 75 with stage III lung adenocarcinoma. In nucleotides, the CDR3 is TGTGCCAGCAGTACGAGAGGGGGCGCCGGTAATTCACCCCTCCACTTT. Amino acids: CASSTRGGAGNSPLHF. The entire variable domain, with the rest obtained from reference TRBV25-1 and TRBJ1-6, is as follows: EADIYQTPRYLVIGTGKKITLECSQTMGHDKMYWYQQDPGMELHLIHYSYGVNSTEKGDLSSESTVSRIRTEHFPLTLESARPSHTSQYLCASSTRGGAGNSPLHFGNGTRLTVT.